The rows below give T cell receptor beta chains drawn from one sample of a study of T and B cells in COVID-19 patients. TCRdb re-derived calls from the multiplex PCR reads in MiXCR, one entry per CDR3 protein. The sample has about 4,100 distinct CDR3 sequences; over 25% are singletons. Sequencing was carried out using blood. Receptors originate from a human donor with active COVID-19. The donor label of this sample is uncertain. Both conserved end residues are part of each CDR3. A D gene is named only where the DNA matches it firmly. Clone size is shown for a subset of rows, as once, few, many or a class of expanded clone.

clone_size,d_call,v_call,j_call,cdr3_aa,cdr3_nt
few,.,TRBV7-6,TRBJ2-7,CASSLEGDSYEQYF,TGTGCCAGCAGCTTAGAGGGGGATTCCTACGAGCAGTACTTC
medium-sized,.,TRBV10-3,TRBJ2-5,CAISERDPQETQYF,TGTGCCATCAGTGAGCGGGACCCCCAAGAGACCCAGTACTTC
few,.,TRBV7-9,TRBJ2-5,CASSSGETQYF,TGTGCCAGCAGCTCCGGGGAGACCCAGTACTTC
medium-sized,TRBD2,TRBV12-3/TRBV12-4,TRBJ2-3,CASSPGLAGGTSTTDTQYF,TGTGCCAGCAGCCCGGGACTAGCGGGGGGGACCTCAACCACAGATACGCAGTATTTT
medium-sized,TRBD1,TRBV5-5,TRBJ2-7,CASSGTGGRKYF,TGTGCCAGCAGCGGAACAGGGGGCAGGAAGTACTTC
medium-sized,TRBD1,TRBV6-5,TRBJ2-7,CASSLGTGRSYEQYF,TGTGCCAGCAGTCTAGGGACAGGGCGGTCCTACGAGCAGTACTTC
few,TRBD1,TRBV18,TRBJ1-1,CASSPPGQGLTEAFF,TGTGCCAGCTCACCCCCGGGACAGGGACTAACTGAAGCTTTCTTT
.,TRBD1,TRBV5-4,TRBJ1-1,CASSHRDRGLTEAFF,TGTGCCAGCAGCCACCGGGACAGGGGGCTTACTGAAGCTTTCTTT
once,.,TRBV12-3/TRBV12-4,TRBJ2-5,CVSSRSGGTLETQYF,TGTGTCAGCAGCCGTAGCGGTGGTACCTTAGAGACCCAGTACTTC
medium-sized,TRBD1,TRBV19,TRBJ1-4,CASQIQGTNEKLFF,TGTGCCAGCCAAATACAGGGGACTAATGAAAAACTGTTTTTT
.,.,TRBV7-9,TRBJ1-2,CASSWGTNLANYGYTF,TGTGCCAGCAGCTGGGGGACAAATTTAGCTAACTATGGCTACACCTTC
.,.,TRBV18,TRBJ1-1,CASSRGRTEAFF,TGTGCCAGCTCCCGGGGCCGGACTGAAGCTTTCTTT
few,TRBD1,TRBV19,TRBJ1-2,CASRYGTGWNYGYTF,TGTGCCAGTAGATACGGGACAGGGTGGAACTATGGCTACACCTTC
medium-sized,.,TRBV6-2/TRBV6-3,TRBJ2-2,CASNPGGRTGELFF,TGTGCCAGCAACCCCGGGGGGCGCACCGGGGAGCTGTTTTTT
.,TRBD1,TRBV20-1,TRBJ1-2,CSAWTGSSYGYTF,TGCAGTGCTTGGACAGGGAGTAGCTATGGCTACACCTTC
few,.,TRBV6-1,TRBJ1-1,CASITAGDLFAEAFF,TGTGCCAGCATAACCGCGGGGGACCTTTTTGCTGAAGCTTTCTTT
.,TRBD1,TRBV5-4,TRBJ1-2,CASSLTGVNYGYTF,TGCGCCAGCAGCTTGACAGGGGTTAACTATGGCTACACCTTC
.,.,TRBV6-4,TRBJ2-3,CASSDSFLAEPPTDTQYF,TGTGCCAGCAGTGACTCGTTCTTAGCCGAGCCCCCCACAGATACGCAGTATTTT
few,.,TRBV6-5,TRBJ1-3,CASSFDIYSGNTIYF,TGTGCCAGCAGTTTTGACATTTACTCTGGAAACACCATATATTTT
.,.,TRBV7-2,TRBJ2-7,CASSLLDSYEQYF,TGTGCCAGCAGCTTACTCGACAGCTACGAGCAGTACTTC
.,TRBD1,TRBV7-2,TRBJ2-3,CASSLVHVGTGDTDTQYF,TGTGCCAGCAGCTTAGTACATGTAGGGACAGGGGACACAGATACGCAGTATTTT
few,.,TRBV6-1,TRBJ1-6,CASRGVQVLSYNSPLHF,TGTGCCAGCAGGGGGGTCCAAGTCCTCTCCTATAATTCACCCCTCCACTTT
many,.,TRBV7-9,TRBJ2-7,CASSSAYEQYF,TGTGCCAGCAGCTCAGCCTACGAGCAGTACTTC
medium-sized,.,TRBV19,TRBJ1-2,CASSIGPGANYGYTF,TGTGCCAGTAGTATAGGCCCAGGAGCTAACTATGGCTACACCTTC
medium-sized,TRBD1,TRBV19,TRBJ1-5,CASSIGQGAWNQPQHF,TGTGCCAGTAGTATAGGACAGGGGGCTTGGAATCAGCCCCAGCATTTT
few,TRBD1,TRBV5-6,TRBJ2-1,CASTGQGANEQFF,TGTGCCAGCACGGGACAGGGGGCGAATGAGCAGTTCTTC
many,.,TRBV10-3,TRBJ1-1,CAISTGNTEAFF,TGTGCCATCTCGACAGGGAACACTGAAGCTTTCTTT
.,TRBD1,TRBV12-3/TRBV12-4,TRBJ1-1,CASSFGFAGGKLAEAFF,TGTGCCAGCAGTTTTGGGTTTGCAGGGGGAAAGCTGGCTGAAGCTTTCTTT
.,TRBD1,TRBV7-2,TRBJ2-7,CASSIDRGPYEQYF,TGTGCCAGCAGCATAGACAGGGGCCCCTACGAGCAGTACTTC
few,.,TRBV20-1,TRBJ2-2,CSADSKGVVGSGELFF,TGCAGTGCCGATAGTAAAGGCGTAGTCGGTAGCGGGGAGCTGTTTTTT
.,TRBD1,TRBV11-2,TRBJ2-7,CASTLGTGGYEQYF,TGTGCCAGCACCCTTGGGACAGGGGGCTACGAGCAGTACTTC
many,TRBD1,TRBV6-5,TRBJ1-5,CASSKRDRGGQPQHF,TGTGCCAGCAGTAAACGGGACAGGGGAGGCCAGCCCCAGCATTTT
medium-sized,.,TRBV19,TRBJ1-1,CASSMGFNTEAFF,TGTGCCAGTAGTATGGGGTTTAACACTGAAGCTTTCTTT
.,.,TRBV7-2,TRBJ2-1,CASSLFEGNNEQFF,TGTGCCAGCAGCTTATTTGAAGGGAACAATGAGCAGTTCTTC
few,.,TRBV7-9,TRBJ2-3,CASRNGASTDTQYF,TGTGCCAGCAGGAACGGGGCATCCACAGATACGCAGTATTTT
many,TRBD2,TRBV6-6,TRBJ2-3,CASSYSVTSAYTDTQYF,TGTGCCAGCAGTTACTCCGTGACTAGCGCCTACACAGATACGCAGTATTTT
medium-sized,.,TRBV18,TRBJ2-1,CASSPGDSGAPLHEQFF,TGTGCCAGCTCACCAGGGGACAGCGGGGCACCCCTCCATGAGCAGTTCTTC
few,.,TRBV6-5,TRBJ2-3,CASSLGQITDTQYF,TGTGCCAGCAGTTTAGGACAGATCACAGATACGCAGTATTTT
medium-sized,TRBD2,TRBV5-6,TRBJ2-3,CASSFQLAGNTQYF,TGTGCCAGCAGCTTTCAACTAGCGGGGAATACGCAGTATTTT
medium-sized,.,TRBV19,TRBJ1-1,CASTGATNEAFF,TGTGCCAGTACGGGGGCTACTAATGAAGCTTTCTTT
few,TRBD2,TRBV12-3/TRBV12-4,TRBJ2-1,CASSYRLAGGNEQFF,TGTGCCAGCAGCTACCGACTAGCGGGAGGAAATGAGCAGTTCTTC
few,.,TRBV14,TRBJ2-3,CASSQIGGLTDTQYF,TGTGCCAGCAGCCAAATCGGAGGGTTGACAGATACGCAGTATTTT
.,.,TRBV6-1,TRBJ1-1,CASSESYRRYTEAFF,TGTGCCAGCAGTGAAAGTTACAGGCGATACACTGAAGCTTTCTTT
medium-sized,TRBD1,TRBV12-3/TRBV12-4,TRBJ2-7,CASKTGAEQYF,TGTGCCAGCAAAACAGGGGCCGAGCAGTACTTC
few,TRBD1,TRBV6-1,TRBJ1-2,CASNNRGRDYGYTF,TGTGCCAGCAATAACAGGGGGAGGGACTATGGCTACACCTTC
.,TRBD2,TRBV7-2,TRBJ2-7,CASSSRGGSSEQYF,TGTGCCAGCAGCAGTCGGGGGGGGAGCTCCGAGCAGTACTTC
.,TRBD1,TRBV27,TRBJ2-3,CASSDATGGKTDTQYF,TGTGCCAGCAGTGACGCGACAGGGGGCAAGACAGATACGCAGTATTTT
.,.,TRBV5-5,TRBJ1-6,CASSLDRNSPLHF,TGTGCCAGCAGCTTGGACAGGAATTCACCCCTCCACTTT
.,.,TRBV6-2/TRBV6-3,TRBJ2-2,CASSYPGNLTGELFF,TGTGCCAGCAGTTACCCGGGAAACCTCACCGGGGAGCTGTTTTTT
many,.,TRBV6-1,TRBJ2-3,CASTPRWVDTQYF,TGTGCCAGCACCCCACGTTGGGTGGATACGCAGTATTTT